Below are 9 T cell receptor beta chains sequenced from a single sample in a study of blood T cell repertoires in COVID-19. This table comes from immunoSEQ multiplex PCR, and its TCRdb copy is limited to in-frame clones, with some not included. The table lists 200,000 to 250,000 clones, around four fifths of them singletons. Sequencing was done on a sample of peripheral blood. These receptors all come from an elderly woman with active or convalescent COVID-19.

The chain's CDR3 is CASNRNTTTGYRYNEQFF. CDR3 nucleotide sequence: TGTGCCAGCAACCGAAACACCACAACAGGGTACCGTTACAATGAGCAGTTCTTC. The rearrangement uses TRBV7-7 and TRBJ2-1; D is perhaps TRBD1 (6 bases). From germline, CDR1 is SSHAT and CDR2 FNYEAQ (reference sequence). This CDR3 spans 18 amino acids. V lost 7 bases, J lost 4 bases, and 26 bases lay in between.

The chain links TRBV28 to TRBJ2-7; 10 bases are shared with TRBD2. V lost 7 bases and J lost 3; bases outside the gene matches: 6. This CDR3 is 14 amino acids long. CDR1 is MDHEN, CDR2 SYDVKM, per germline. As DNA, the CDR3 is TGTGCCAGCAACCCAGCGGGGGGGCGCTACGAGCAGTACTTC. Translating it yields CASNPAGGRYEQYF.

The chain joins TRBV6-5 to TRBJ1-1; maybe TRBD1 (5 bases). Germline CDR1 is MNHEY and CDR2 is SVGAGI. V lost 4 bases and J lost 8, with 17 bases in between. CDR3 size: 14 residues. CDR3 loop: CASSSTIYRGEAFF. The CDR3 DNA follows: TGTGCCAGCAGTTCCACTATCTACCGGGGGGAAGCTTTCTTT.

This chain joins TRBV4-3 and TRBJ1-6; TRBD1 might be the D (5 bases). The CDR3 is 16 amino acids. CDR1 is LGHNA, CDR2 YSLEER, per germline. Between the trimmed V and J ends, which lost 0 bases and 8 bases, there was a span of 14 bases. DNA of the CDR3: TGCGCCAGCAGCCAAGATCAGGAACAGGCACATTCACCCCTCCACTTT. This gives the protein CASSQDQEQAHSPLHF.

The chain uses TRBV6-1 and TRBJ2-3; TRBD2 matches 11 bases. The V gene's germline CDR1 is MNHNS and CDR2 SASEGT. Trimming cost V 2 bases and J 6 bases; bases outside gene matches: 7. The CDR3 loop spans 16 amino acids. CDR3 protein: CASSEFSGGAFDTQYF. CDR3 DNA: TGTGCCAGCAGTGAATTTAGCGGGGGGGCTTTCGATACGCAGTATTTT.

The chain links TRBV27 to TRBJ2-3, with D possibly matching TRBD2 (6 bases). V lost 7 bases, J lost 6 bases, and 20 bases lay in between. Germline values: CDR1 MNHEY, CDR2 SMNVEV (reference sequence). The CDR3 consists of 15 residues. Here the CDR3 reads CASTLGLSGEDTQYF. The CDR3 coding sequence is TGTGCCAGCACCCTCGGGCTCTCGGGGGAGGATACGCAGTATTTT.

The chain uses TRBV7-9 and TRBJ2-3; D not certain. Germline V gene data show CDR1 as SEHNR and CDR2 as FQNEAQ (reference sequence). Trimming removed 5 bases from V and 3 bases from J, with 12 bases in between. CDR3 length: 14 amino acids. CDR3 sequence reads: CASSADLRTDTQYF. In DNA, the CDR3 is TGTGCCAGCAGCGCAGACTTGAGGACAGATACGCAGTATTTT.

The chain joins TRBV7-9 to TRBJ1-5; D perhaps matches TRBD1 (6 bases). Per germline, CDR1 SEHNR and CDR2 FQNEAQ (reference sequence). Trimming took off 2 bases at V and 6 bases at J, with 17 bases between the two ends. CDR3 length: 16 amino acids. DNA for the CDR3: TGTGCCAGCAGCTTAAGTGGTCGGGACAAGGGTCAGCCCCAGCATTTT. Its translation is CASSLSGRDKGQPQHF.

This chain joins TRBV6-2 or TRBV6-3 and TRBJ1-2, with a tentative D call TRBD1 (6 bases). This CDR3 spans 15 amino acids. Trimming pared 2 bases from V and 6 bases from J, leaving 16 bases between. Germline V lookup: CDR1 MNHEY, CDR2 SVGEGT. The CDR3 region is CASSYPMLGAHGYTF. The CDR3 bases are TGTGCCAGCAGTTACCCCATGTTGGGGGCGCATGGCTACACCTTC.